Sequencing of this T cell receptor (beta chain) was carried out in a study of blood T cell repertoires in COVID-19. About the research overall: Acute and convalescent COVID-19 specimens originated in the United States, Italy and Spain. Sources were T cells, B-cell-depleted T cells, or PBMCs; the material itself was cDNA or gDNA.

V dropped 7 bases and J dropped 3; count of bases not matched to a gene: 13. The CDR3 totals 17 residues. Germline-derived CDR1 and CDR2 are SGHAT and FQNNGV. As processed by the authors: For nucleated cells, counts were estimated from reference gene primer amplification. Repertoires were generated with immunoSEQ multiplex PCR, while TCRdb's copy carries only in-frame clones and drops some. V, J and clone size derive from that table, while D and trimming were established from the DNA sequence. The sample holds 340,000 or so clones, around four fifths seen once. This chain links TRBV11-2 with TRBJ2-5, with TRBD2 matching 11 bases. This receptor was identified in a man aged 25 to 40 with active or convalescent COVID-19. Sequenced material: peripheral blood. The CDR3 reads CASKLLRTSGRKETQYF. In DNA, the CDR3 is TGTGCCAGCAAGCTCCTCAGGACTAGCGGGCGGAAAGAGACCCAGTACTTC.